This TCR beta chain derives from a study of blood T cell repertoires in COVID-19. Across the whole study: The cDNA or gDNA used as material had been derived from T cells, B-cell-depleted T cells, or PBMCs.

The V gene's germline CDR1 is LGHDT and CDR2 YNNKEL (reference sequence). The V end was cut by 6 bases, the J end by 6 bases, with 6 bases between. The CDR3 runs 12 residues. Participant reports of clinical history set cohort assignment. Remarks on this clone: This same CDR3 is encoded by further DNA sequences in the sample.

The assay was immunoSEQ multiplex PCR, and TCRdb's table has in-frame clones only and misses some. The data contain about 480,000 clones, 70% to 90% of them seen just once; the ten biggest clones take up approximately 8%. V is TRBV3-1 (or the pseudogene TRBV3-2) and J is TRBJ1-6; possibly TRBD1 for D (6 bases). This sequence was found in a woman aged 55-75 years who had recovered from COVID-19. Sequenced: PBMCs or T cells enriched from blood (not recorded which). CDR3 sequence: CASRQGNSPLHF. The CDR3 DNA is TGTGCCAGCAGACAGGGTAATTCACCCCTCCACTTT.